Given below is one T cell receptor (beta chain) in context. The sample is drawn from a study of Graves' ophthalmopathy and Graves' hyperthyroidism. Amplifying from RNA transcripts, the study obtained TCR beta CDR3 regions. First-round RT-PCR relied on HTBI primers, and a second-round multiplex PCR came next. TCRdb called the multiplex PCR reads again in MiXCR, with one record for every CDR3 protein. Of 740,000 or so distinct CDR3 sequences listed, 40% are singletons. V lost 5 bases and J lost 2, with 16 bases in between. Germline V gene sequence: CDR1 MDHEN, CDR2 SYDVKM. This CDR3 has 15 residues. This TCR derives from an adult man with Graves' ophthalmopathy. Sequencing was performed on peripheral blood. The rearrangement uses TRBV28 and TRBJ2-7; weak D call: TRBD1 (7 bases). CDR3 sequence (DNA): TGTGCCAGCAGTCCGACAGGGTGGGAGGCCTACGAGCAGTACTTC. Encoded protein: CASSPTGWEAYEQYF.